Included here is one TCR beta chain sequence, with context. Each CDR3 protein gets one entry after TCRdb re-called the RT-PCR reads with MiXCR. The table has 160,000 or so distinct CDR3 sequences, 24% seen once. These data come from a study of patients and donors after allogeneic stem cell transplantation. The V gene lost 6 bases and the J gene lost 0 bases, with 3 bases spanning the gap. The CDR3 loop spans 11 amino acids. Germline values: CDR1 ENHRY, CDR2 SYGVKD. The sequenced sample was blood, either unsorted or a sorted T cell fraction (not recorded which). The clonotype comes from a human donor who was either an allogeneic HSCT recipient or a stem cell or donor lymphocyte infusion donor (not recorded which). It is not recorded whose cells these are; they may come from a transplant donor. The chain has TRBV10-3 and TRBJ2-7; no firm D call. CDR3 coding DNA: TGTGCCATCAGGGACTCCTACGAGCAGTACTTC. It is translated as CAIRDSYEQYF.